Listed below are T cell receptor beta chains from one sample, sequenced in a study of cytomegalovirus exposure and HLA in healthy donors. Repertoires were generated with immunoSEQ multiplex PCR, while TCRdb's copy carries only in-frame clones and drops some. The sample has 90,000 or so clones; nearly 80% are singletons. The specimen sequenced was PBMCs. The receptors stem from a female donor in good health and CMV-seronegative. Both conserved end residues are part of each CDR3. A D gene is named only where the DNA matches it firmly. Clone size is stated in some rows and not others, as once, few, many or a class when expanded.

D gene	V gene	clone size	J gene	CDR3 DNA	CDR3 protein
.	TRBV28	.	TRBJ1-3	TGTGCCAGCAGCCCCCCGGGGGAGAGCTCTGGAAACACCATATATTTT	CASSPPGESSGNTIYF
TRBD2	TRBV7-3	.	TRBJ2-1	TGTGCCAGCAGCCTAGCGGCGCTTAATGAGCAGTTCTTC	CASSLAALNEQFF
.	TRBV28	.	TRBJ1-2	TGTGCCAGCACCACAGCGGGAGCCGGGGCGGCCTATGGCTACACCTTC	CASTTAGAGAAYGYTF
TRBD2	TRBV9	.	TRBJ2-2	TGTGCCAGCAGCGTTAGACTAGCGGGGGGTTTCACCGGGGAGCTGTTTTTT	CASSVRLAGGFTGELFF
.	TRBV25-1	.	TRBJ2-7	TGTGCCAGCAGTGAGATGGGGACTTACGAGCAGTACTTC	CASSEMGTYEQYF
.	TRBV30	few	TRBJ1-5	TGTGCCTGGAGTGTCGACAGACACCCTTATAGCAATCAGCCCCAGCATTTT	CAWSVDRHPYSNQPQHF
.	TRBV9	.	TRBJ2-5	TGTGCCAGCAGCGTAGGGACAACAACTCAAGAGACCCAGTACTTC	CASSVGTTTQETQYF
TRBD2	TRBV6-5	.	TRBJ2-1	TGTGCCAGCAGTTACCCCGCGGCCGGACGCGGGAGGGTGCAGTTCTTC	CASSYPAAGRGRVQFF
.	TRBV5-4	.	TRBJ1-2	TGTGCCAGCAGCTCCGGTGACTATGGCTACACCTTC	CASSSGDYGYTF
TRBD2	TRBV7-9	.	TRBJ2-1	TGTGCCAGTACACTAGCGGGAGGGCCGAATGAGCAGTTCTTC	CASTLAGGPNEQFF
.	TRBV2	few	TRBJ1-5	TGTGCCAGCAGTGACAGGTATAGCAATCAGCCCCAGCATTTT	CASSDRYSNQPQHF
TRBD1	TRBV23-1	.	TRBJ2-2	TGCGCCAGCAGTAGCTACAGGGGGCGCACCGGGGAGCTGTTTTTT	CASSSYRGRTGELFF
TRBD1	TRBV6-5	.	TRBJ1-1	TGTGCCAGCAGCCCCAGACAGGGGGCCAGAACTGAAGCTTTCTTT	CASSPRQGARTEAFF
TRBD2	TRBV5-1	.	TRBJ2-3	TGCGCCAGCAGCGGGAGGGCCGGGGGAGATACGCAGTATTTT	CASSGRAGGDTQYF
TRBD2	TRBV7-2	.	TRBJ2-3	TGTGCCAGCAGCCGGGGGGAGCCAGATACGCAGTATTTT	CASSRGEPDTQYF
.	TRBV30	.	TRBJ1-5	TGTGCCTGGAGTGTGGCAGTCAATCAGCCCCAGCATTTT	CAWSVAVNQPQHF
TRBD1	TRBV5-6	.	TRBJ1-2	TGTGCCAGCAGCCCGACAGGGGCCTATGGCTACACCTTC	CASSPTGAYGYTF
.	TRBV9	.	TRBJ2-1	TGTGCCAGCAGCGTAGATCCTAGCGTCTCCTACAATGAGCAGTTCTTC	CASSVDPSVSYNEQFF
.	TRBV2	.	TRBJ1-2	TGTGCCAGCAGTCGCCGGGTTGGCTCATATGGCTACACCTTC	CASSRRVGSYGYTF
.	TRBV4-3	.	TRBJ1-1	TGCGCCAGCAGCCAAGACCCCCTGTGGAGGCCGAACACTGAAGCTTTCTTT	CASSQDPLWRPNTEAFF
TRBD2	TRBV4-1	.	TRBJ2-5	TGCGCCAGCAGCCCATCCTCAGAGAGACTAGCGTACAAGACCCAGTACTTC	CASSPSSERLAYKTQYF
TRBD1	TRBV5-6	once	TRBJ2-5	TGTGCCAGCAGCTTGGTGGACAGGTGGGAGACCCAGTACTTC	CASSLVDRWETQYF
TRBD1	TRBV2	.	TRBJ2-7	TGTGCCAGCAGTGCCGGGACAGGGAAAAGGAGGCAGTACTTC	CASSAGTGKRRQYF
.	TRBV12-2	.	TRBJ1-1	TGTGCAAGTCGCTTAGGGAGTAGTACACAGGGATTGAACACTGAAGCTTTCTTT	CASRLGSSTQGLNTEAFF
.	TRBV28	once	TRBJ2-1	TGTGCCAGCCTCCGGCAGGGGCGCGTGAGCTCCTACAATGAGCAGTTCTTC	CASLRQGRVSSYNEQFF
.	TRBV30	.	TRBJ2-5	TGTGCCTGTATGACAGAAGAGACCCAGTACTTC	CACMTEETQYF
TRBD2	TRBV6-5	.	TRBJ2-1	TGTGCCAGCGGAGGACTAGCGGGAGGTTCCGATGAGCAGTTCTTC	CASGGLAGGSDEQFF
.	TRBV5-1	.	TRBJ2-3	TGCGCCAGCAGCTTGGCCGGATCGGGAGACATAGATACGCAGTATTTT	CASSLAGSGDIDTQYF
.	TRBV14	.	TRBJ1-2	TGTGCCAGCAGTCCACAGGCTGGCTATGGCTACACCTTC	CASSPQAGYGYTF
TRBD1	TRBV7-9	.	TRBJ2-7	TGTGCCAGCAGCTCACCGGACAGGCGCTCCTACGAGCAGTACTTC	CASSSPDRRSYEQYF
.	TRBV7-2	.	TRBJ2-1	TGTGCCAGCAGCACGCCCCGAGCCTACAATGAGCAGTTCTTC	CASSTPRAYNEQFF